This T cell receptor beta chain came from a study of PD-1 blockade in classical Hodgkin lymphoma. The time point denotes: cycle 4 day 1 (C4D1), after five to seven weeks of nivolumab. Each patient relapsed following autologous stem cell transplantation, and prior brentuximab vedotin exposure differed. Study-level results: While CD8+ TCR diversity did not rise significantly by C4D1, CD4+ TCR diversity did. Among the patients, those starting nivolumab under 1 year after ASCT were excluded.

This clone was detected a few times. The antigen is undetermined. V was cut by 1 base and J by 4 bases, with 16 bases left in between. The CDR3 totals 16 residues. The germline V gene has CDR1 SGHVS and CDR2 FQNEAQ. Libraries were prepared by immunoSEQ multiplex PCR; TCRdb keeps only in-frame clonotypes and omits some of them. The profile covers around 53,000 clones, with about 76% appearing a single time and about 12% taken by the ten largest. Sequencing was performed on peripheral blood mononuclear cells (PBMCs), taken before the fourth cycle of nivolumab. This sequence originates from a human donor with classical Hodgkin lymphoma. V is TRBV7-8 and J is TRBJ1-1, with D uncertain. CDR3 nucleotide sequence: TGTGCCAGCAGCTTAGTCCCGTATGGAGTTGGCACTGAAGCTTTCTTT. It specifies CASSLVPYGVGTEAFF. The full variable domain, completed using reference TRBV7-8 and TRBJ1-1, is GAGVSQSPRYKVAKRGQDVALRCDPISGHVSLFWYQQALGQGPEFLTYFQNEAQLDKSGLPSDRFFAERPEGSVSTLKIQRTQQEDSAVYLCASSLVPYGVGTEAFFGQGTRLTVV.